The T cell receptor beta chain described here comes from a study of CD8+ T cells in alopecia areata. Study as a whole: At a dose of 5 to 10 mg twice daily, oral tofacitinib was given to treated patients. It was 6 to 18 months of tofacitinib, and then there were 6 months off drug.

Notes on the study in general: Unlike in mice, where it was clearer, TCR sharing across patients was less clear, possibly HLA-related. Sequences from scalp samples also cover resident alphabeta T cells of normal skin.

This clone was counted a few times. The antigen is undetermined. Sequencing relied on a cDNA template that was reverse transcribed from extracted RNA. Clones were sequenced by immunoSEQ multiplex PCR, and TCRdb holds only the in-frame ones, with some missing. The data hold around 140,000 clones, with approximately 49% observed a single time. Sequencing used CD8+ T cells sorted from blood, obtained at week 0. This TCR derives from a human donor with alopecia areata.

CDR3 nucleotides: TGTGCCAGCAGCTCCGGAGGGACTAGCGGGGTTTGGGAGCAGTTCTTC. Its translation: CASSSGGTSGVWEQFF. This rearrangement joins TRBV13 to TRBJ2-1; 13 nucleotides line up with TRBD2. The CDR3 is made up of 16 amino acids. In germline, CDR1 is PRHDT, CDR2 FYEKMQ (reference sequence). The junction had 10 bases not matched to a gene; V was cut back by 4 bases and J by 10 bases. Combining the CDR3 with reference TRBV13 and TRBJ2-1 gives the whole variable domain AAGVIQSPRHLIKEKRETATLKCYPIPRHDTVYWYQQGPGQDPQFLISFYEKMQSDKGSIPDRFSAQQFSDYHSELNMSSLELGDSALYFCASSSGGTSGVWEQFFGPGTRLTVL.